This T cell receptor (beta chain) was recovered during a study of Tregs in tolerant kidney transplant recipients. Study findings and constraints: Some patients' samples used different primers over time, so nucleotide sequences weren't comparable.

A remark on this clone: Its antigen is unknown.

The method was immunoSEQ multiplex PCR; TCRdb's version includes in-frame clones alone and lacks a portion of them. The repertoire holds 95,000 or so clones, with more than 85% as singletons. The CDR3 consists of 15 residues. Germline-derived CDR1 and CDR2 are SGDLS and YYNGEE. Trimming pared 0 bases from V and 2 bases from J, leaving 12 bases between. Recipients received nonmyeloablative bone marrow transplants from related graft donors, with transient mixed chimerism. Unstimulated Tregs (CD4+CD25+CD127-) and CD4+CD25- non-Tregs were sorted from PBMCs. The origin of this receptor is a human patient who received a combined kidney and bone marrow transplant. The graft donor may account for some of the T cells. The chain is built from TRBV9 and TRBJ2-7, with TRBD1 as a possible D gene (6 bases). Material: CD4+ T cells from blood (PBMCs), obtained 12 months after the transplant. CDR3 sequence reads: CASSVGGRGPYEQYF. CDR3 nucleotide sequence: TGTGCCAGCAGCGTAGGGGGCAGGGGACCCTACGAGCAGTACTTC.